Listed here is a single T cell receptor beta chain. The antigen remains undetermined. The data derive from a study of vaccination and CD4 T cells after COVID-19. Turning to the study itself: The convalescents, six males and four females, included two who were Hispanic.

Sample treatment: roughly nine-day PBMC culture with coronavirus spike peptide pools or control peptides (ViraFEST assay). At the Johns Hopkins FTIC core, DNA taken from cultured CD4+ T cells was sequenced by way of the Oncomine TCR Beta short-read assay. TCRdb re-analysed the PCR reads in MiXCR, keeping a single row per CDR3 protein. The sample lists 19,000 or so distinct CDR3 sequences, approximately 44% occurring once. The germline CDR1 and CDR2 sequences are SGHTA and FQGNSA. Deletions cut 3 bases from V and 0 bases from J, with 11 bases between. CDR3 length: 15 residues. This TCR was recovered from a human donor who had recovered from COVID-19. The starting material was CD4+ T cells from blood, cultured in vitro, obtained after SARS-CoV-2 vaccination. The chain uses TRBV7-2 and TRBJ1-1; no clear D. This CDR3 is CASSFSADLNTEAFF. In DNA, the CDR3 is TGTGCCAGCAGCTTTTCGGCAGACCTGAACACTGAAGCTTTCTTT.